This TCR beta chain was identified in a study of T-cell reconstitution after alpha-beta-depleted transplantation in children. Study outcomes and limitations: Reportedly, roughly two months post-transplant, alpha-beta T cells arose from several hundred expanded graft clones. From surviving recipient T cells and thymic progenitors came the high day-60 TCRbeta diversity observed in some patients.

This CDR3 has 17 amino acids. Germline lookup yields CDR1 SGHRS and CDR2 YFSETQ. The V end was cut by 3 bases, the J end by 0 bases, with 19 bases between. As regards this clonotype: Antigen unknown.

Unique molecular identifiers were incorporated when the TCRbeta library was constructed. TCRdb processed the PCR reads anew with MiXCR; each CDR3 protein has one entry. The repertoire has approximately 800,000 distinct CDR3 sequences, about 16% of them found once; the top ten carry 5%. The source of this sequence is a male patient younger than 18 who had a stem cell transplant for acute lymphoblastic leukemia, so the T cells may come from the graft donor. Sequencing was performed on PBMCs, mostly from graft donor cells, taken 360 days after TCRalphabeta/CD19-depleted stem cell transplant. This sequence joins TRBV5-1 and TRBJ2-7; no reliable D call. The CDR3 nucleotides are TGCGCCAGCAGCTCGCGGACGGCAGTCACCTCCTCCTACGAGCAGTACTTC. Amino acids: CASSSRTAVTSSYEQYF.